This T cell receptor (beta chain) comes out of a study of T-cell reconstitution after alpha-beta-depleted transplantation in children (dated by TCRdb to 2016 to 2017). In terms of the full investigation: Using TCR repertoire profiling, the study quantitatively followed how T-cell immune reconstitution unfolded in children after TCRalphabeta/CD19-depleted allogeneic hematopoietic cell transplantation.

Library generation was performed with PCR. Sequencer: Illumina HiSeq 2500. To normalize quantification of the TCRbeta repertoire, the TCR libraries were built with molecular barcoding that relied on unique molecular identifiers. TCRdb applied fastp at Q25 and MiXCR to the public reads, then kept only in-frame beta chains. Every CDR3 protein is listed once, alongside the most common genes and DNA of its rows. The table for this sample lists almost 250,000 distinct CDR3 sequences; 25% of them were counted only once. The top ten constitute roughly 2.7% of the sample. The sample's treatment or condition label, in plain terms: allogeneic hematopoietic cell transplantation with graft depleted of TCRalphabeta T cells and CD19 B cells. The transplant recipients were children given TCRalphabeta/CD19-depleted allogeneic hematopoietic cell grafts. The paper's findings and limits, for the study overall: The apparently early recovery of alphabetaT-cell counts about two months after transplant reportedly depended on only several hundred rapidly expanded clones that came from non-depleted graft cells. In some patients, high TCRbeta diversity at day 60 was attributed to recipient T cells and intrathymic progenitors that had survived conditioning. Hyperexpanded clone frequencies declined over subsequent months; after one year, T-cell counts and TCRbeta diversity were mostly attributed to newly produced T cells.

The CDR1 and CDR2 encoded by the germline V gene (reference sequence) are SGHNT and YYREEE. From cysteine to phenylalanine, the CDR3 is 13 amino acids long. The CDR3 DNA has 39 bases and is translated from base 1. V was cut back by 5 bases and J by 2 bases, leaving a gap of 10 bases between them. Points on this clonotype: Its target antigen remains unknown. Base qualities are missing; no much larger clone stands one base away.

Recombination linked TRBV5-4 to TRBJ2-5; the D gene is possibly TRBD1, with 5 bases matching. This TCR derives from a girl aged 2 to 10 with Fanconi anemia, due to receive a stem cell transplant. Sequencing used PBMCs, obtained before TCRalphabeta/CD19-depleted stem cell transplant. The DNA sequence is given as TGTGCCAGCAGGAATAGGGGTCAAGAGACCCAGTACTTC. This yields the protein CASRNRGQETQYF.